The sample holds a few counts of the clone carrying this T cell receptor beta chain. Its antigen is undetermined. This entry is derived from a study of Graves' ophthalmopathy and Graves' hyperthyroidism. General study points: Blood contained most expanded thyroid clonotypes exceeding 0.001 frequency. A model of 13 signatures distinguished ophthalmopathy from stable hyperthyroidism at under 90% sensitivity and 81.08% specificity.

RNA transcripts were the source from which TCR beta CDR3 regions were amplified. First-round RT-PCR used HTBI primers; second-round multiplex PCR followed. TCRdb independently ran MiXCR on the multiplex PCR reads; one entry per CDR3 protein. The data show about 1.2 million distinct CDR3 sequences, about 38% seen once. After removal of 6 bases from V and 1 base from J, the junction contained 10 bases not matched to a gene. The CDR3 contains 16 residues. From germline, CDR1 is MNHEY and CDR2 SMNVEV (reference sequence). Other autoimmune diseases, uncontrolled infections, pregnancy or lactation led to the exclusion of patients.

This chain joins TRBV27 and TRBJ2-7, with 9 bases fitting TRBD1. The receptor was derived from an adult man with Graves' hyperthyroidism. Sequences were obtained from peripheral blood or thyroid tissue (not recorded which). The CDR3 protein is CASRLFGGTGSYEQYF. The CDR3 DNA reads TGTGCCAGCAGGTTGTTCGGGGGGACAGGGTCCTACGAGCAGTACTTC.